This TCR beta chain is drawn from a study of T cell responses to AZD1222 COVID-19 vaccine. To note about this clone: The antigen remains unidentified.

Germline V lookup: CDR1 SEHNR, CDR2 FQNEAQ (reference sequence). Trimming at V came to 5 bases and at J to 0 bases, leaving 10 bases not matched to a gene. The CDR3 extends over 18 amino acids. Study-wide findings and caveats: Among AZD1222 vaccinees, only five or six were seropositive at baseline. Reports say nearly half of spike-specific TCRs go after unmutated variant regions.

TCRdb's copy holds only in-frame clones and misses some; the assay was immunoSEQ multiplex PCR. This table has approximately 72,000 clones, 89% appearing once. The clonotype comes from an adult who received the AZD1222 COVID-19 vaccine. The rearrangement links TRBV7-9 to TRBJ2-6, with TRBD1 identical over 7 bases. Sequenced material: peripheral blood, taken 28 days after the second AZD1222 dose. The CDR3 bases are TGTGCCAGCAGCGGAAGACAGGGTCTCGGCTCTGGGGCCAACGTCCTGACTTTC. This gives the protein CASSGRQGLGSGANVLTF.